These 16 T cell receptor beta chains were all obtained from the same sample, sequenced in a study of blood T cell repertoires in COVID-19. Produced via immunoSEQ multiplex PCR; TCRdb's table is partial and in-frame only. This sample has some 35,000 clones; 87% occur once, and the top ten carry roughly 7.2%. Material: peripheral blood. The receptors here all came from a human donor in a cohort sampled during active COVID-19.

The chain employs TRBV18 and TRBJ2-5; 10 bases fit TRBD2. Germline trimming cut 3 bases from V and 4 bases from J; bases unmatched to any gene: 14. The germline V gene encodes CDR1 KGHSH and CDR2 LQKENI. The CDR3 spans 18 residues. CDR3 loop: CASSPYPQLAGAGETQYF. Written as DNA, the CDR3 is TGTGCCAGCTCACCCTATCCTCAGCTAGCGGGGGCAGGAGAGACCCAGTACTTC.

This rearrangement joins TRBV20-1 to TRBJ2-1; D remains unclear. This CDR3 region has 10 residues. The germline gives CDR1 DFQATT, CDR2 SNEGSKA (reference sequence). The germline V and J ends were trimmed by 4 bases and 4 bases, with 2 bases remaining between them. In DNA form, the CDR3 reads TGCAGTGCTACGTACAATGAGCAGTTCTTC. It specifies CSATYNEQFF.

The genes are TRBV5-4 and TRBJ2-5, with TRBD2 matching 7 bases. Germline V gene sequence: CDR1 SGHNT, CDR2 YYREEE (reference sequence). The CDR3 covers 16 residues. J gave up 4 bases and V 0 bases, and 9 bases lay outside the gene matches. Here the CDR3 reads CASSLGWRGGLETQYF. CDR3 bases: TGTGCCAGCAGCTTGGGCTGGCGGGGAGGGTTAGAGACCCAGTACTTC.

The genes are TRBV5-6 and TRBJ2-6, with D possibly matching TRBD1 (5 bases). The CDR3 totals 13 residues. Trimming stripped 5 bases from V and 7 bases from J, with 10 bases between. Per the germline V gene, CDR1 is SGHDT and CDR2 is YYEEEE. CDR3 DNA: TGTGCCAGCAGGACAGAGGTAGCCAACGTCCTGACTTTC. It specifies CASRTEVANVLTF.

The chain joins TRBV10-3 to TRBJ2-7; 8 bases are shared with TRBD2. Per germline, CDR1 ENHRY and CDR2 SYGVKD. The CDR3 is 14 residues long. The V and J ends lost 6 bases and 7 bases, in that order; junction bases with no gene match: 11. Written as DNA, the CDR3 is TGTGCCATCAGAGGACTAGCCGCCGATGGGGAGCAGTACTTC. Its translation: CAIRGLAADGEQYF.

CDR3 bases: TGCGCCAGCAGCTCTGGGAGCGGATGGACCTACAATGAGCAGTTCTTC. Translation: CASSSGSGWTYNEQFF. This chain links TRBV5-1 with TRBJ2-1, with D perhaps matching TRBD2 (5 bases). CDR3 length equals 16 residues. The V gene's germline CDR1 is SGHRS and CDR2 YFSETQ. V was shortened by 3 bases and J by 2 bases, with 15 bases between the two germline ends.

CDR3 residues: CASSPEGNGYTF. The CDR3 nucleotides are TGTGCCAGCTCACCGGAGGGGAATGGCTACACCTTC. This chain connects TRBV18 to TRBJ1-2, with D perhaps matching TRBD1 (5 bases). Germline lookup yields CDR1 KGHSH and CDR2 LQKENI. The V and J ends lost 3 bases and 6 bases respectively, with 8 bases between them. The CDR3 is 12 residues long.

The chain uses TRBV6-5 and TRBJ2-7, with 8 nucleotides matching TRBD1. The CDR3 has 13 residues. Germline V gene lookup returns CDR1 MNHEY and CDR2 SVGAGI. J was trimmed by 5 bases and V by 6 bases; bases with no gene match: 6. CDR3 region: CASRQTGVHEQYF. CDR3 bases: TGTGCCAGCAGGCAGACAGGGGTGCACGAGCAGTACTTC.

V is TRBV5-8 and J is TRBJ1-6; 8 bases line up with TRBD1. The CDR3 has 14 amino acids. V was clipped by 6 bases and J by 10 bases; unmatched bases: 9. CDR1 and CDR2 from the germline V gene are SGHTS and YDEGEE. CDR3 amino acids: CASTPGQADSPLHF. The CDR3 DNA sequence: TGTGCCAGCACCCCGGGACAGGCGGACTCACCCCTCCACTTT.

The gene calls are TRBV19 and TRBJ1-2; D remains unclear. Germline V CDR1 and CDR2: LNHDA, SQIVND (reference sequence). The length of the CDR3 is 14 residues. The germline V and J ends were trimmed by 4 bases and 4 bases, with 13 bases remaining between them. CDR3 residues: CASSTNLVPYGYTF. Written as DNA, the CDR3 is TGTGCCAGTAGTACCAACCTAGTACCCTATGGCTACACCTTC.

This clone was counted a single time. The V call is TRBV4-1, the J call TRBJ2-7, with D perhaps matching TRBD2 (6 bases). Trimming removed 2 bases at V and 11 bases at J, with 16 bases between. Germline V gives CDR1 MGHRA, CDR2 YSYEKL. There are 13 residues in the CDR3. The CDR3 loop is CASSQNPGWGEYF. The CDR3 coding sequence is TGCGCCAGCAGCCAAAATCCGGGATGGGGGGAGTACTTC.

The V gene is TRBV25-1, the J gene TRBJ2-4; the D is unclear. The V gene lost 1 base and the J gene lost 3 bases, with 10 bases spanning the gap. This CDR3 is 15 amino acids long. Per germline, CDR1 MGHDK and CDR2 SYGVNS. The CDR3, as DNA: TGTGCCAGCAGTGAATCGGGTTTTGGCAAAAACATTCAGTACTTC. Residues: CASSESGFGKNIQYF.

The CDR3 coding sequence is TGTGCCAGCAGTGAAAGGACAGGGGCTAACTATGGCTACACCTTC. It specifies CASSERTGANYGYTF. This sequence joins TRBV6-1 and TRBJ1-2; the match to TRBD1 covers 9 bases. With 2 bases clipped from V and 0 bases from J, the junction kept 1 base outside the gene matches. This CDR3 region has 15 residues. Germline values: CDR1 MNHNS, CDR2 SASEGT.

This chain uses TRBV7-9 with TRBJ1-3; 7 bases agree with TRBD1. CDR1 and CDR2 (germline): SEHNR, FQNEAQ (reference sequence). This CDR3 region has 14 residues. The junction had 1 base not matched to a gene; V was cut back by 5 bases and J by 0 bases. CDR3 bases: TGTGCCAGCAGCCCAGGGGGCTCTGGAAACACCATATATTTT. This gives the protein CASSPGGSGNTIYF.

A few counts support this clone. The rearrangement links TRBV3-1 (or the pseudogene TRBV3-2) to TRBJ1-1; D is possibly TRBD1 (6 bases). Trimming removed 1 base at V and 5 bases at J, with 11 bases between. Germline CDR1 LGHDT, CDR2 YNNKEL (reference sequence). The CDR3 covers 14 residues. The CDR3 nucleotides are TGTGCCAGCAGCCAAGTGGGGGCCCGGACTGAAGCTTTCTTT. Its protein is CASSQVGARTEAFF.

This sequence joins TRBV11-2 and TRBJ2-2; 8 nucleotides align to TRBD2. This CDR3 is built from 16 residues. The ends lost 3 bases at V and 4 bases at J; junction bases unmatched: 7. CDR1 SGHAT and CDR2 FQNNGV come from the germline V gene. CDR3 residues: CASSFKAGVRTGELFF. Here the CDR3 DNA reads TGTGCCAGCAGCTTCAAAGCGGGAGTGCGCACCGGGGAGCTGTTTTTT.